The entry below describes one T cell receptor beta chain. This CDR3 is built from 13 residues. V lost 3 bases, J lost 4 bases, and 10 bases lay in between. CDR1 is SGHDT, CDR2 YYEEEE, per germline. The sample belongs to a study of T cell changes during pregnancy in multiple sclerosis. The method was immunoSEQ multiplex PCR; TCRdb's version includes in-frame clones alone and lacks a portion of them. The sample has tens of thousands of clones, over 85% seen once. This sequence originates from a female donor with multiple sclerosis, enrolled in a pregnancy study. The source material was CD8+ T cells from peripheral blood mononuclear cells, sampled in the third trimester of pregnancy. This sequence joins TRBV5-6 and TRBJ1-1; D remains unclear. The DNA of the CDR3 is TGTGCCAGCAGCTCCCTTCGGGGCACTGAAGCTTTCTTT. Its protein product is CASSSLRGTEAFF.